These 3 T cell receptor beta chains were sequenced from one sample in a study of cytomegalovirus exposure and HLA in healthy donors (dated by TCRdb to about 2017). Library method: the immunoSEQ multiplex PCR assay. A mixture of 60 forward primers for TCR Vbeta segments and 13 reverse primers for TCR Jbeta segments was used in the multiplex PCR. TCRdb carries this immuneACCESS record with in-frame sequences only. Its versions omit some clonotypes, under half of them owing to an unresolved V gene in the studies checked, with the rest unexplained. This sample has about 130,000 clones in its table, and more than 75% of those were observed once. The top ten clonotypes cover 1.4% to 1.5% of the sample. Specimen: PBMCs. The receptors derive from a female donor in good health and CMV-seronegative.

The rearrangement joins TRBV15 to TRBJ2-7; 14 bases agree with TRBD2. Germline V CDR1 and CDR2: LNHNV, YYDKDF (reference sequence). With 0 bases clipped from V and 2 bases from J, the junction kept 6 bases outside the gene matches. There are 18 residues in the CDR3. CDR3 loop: CATSRDPGTSGSTYEQYF. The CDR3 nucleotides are TGTGCCACCAGCAGAGATCCCGGGACTAGCGGGAGTACCTACGAGCAGTACTTC.

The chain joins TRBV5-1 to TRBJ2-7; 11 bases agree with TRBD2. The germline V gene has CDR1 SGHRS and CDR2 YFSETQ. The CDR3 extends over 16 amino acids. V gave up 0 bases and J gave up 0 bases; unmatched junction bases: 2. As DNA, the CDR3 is TGCGCCAGCAGCTTGGAGGGACTAGCGGTCTCCTACGAGCAGTACTTC. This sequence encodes CASSLEGLAVSYEQYF.

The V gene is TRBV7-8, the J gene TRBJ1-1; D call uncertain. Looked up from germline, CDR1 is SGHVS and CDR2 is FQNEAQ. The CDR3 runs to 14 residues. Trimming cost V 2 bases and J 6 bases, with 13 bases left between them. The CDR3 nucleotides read TGTGCCAGCAGCTTATTAGTGCGAGTTCCTGAAGCTTTCTTT. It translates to CASSLLVRVPEAFF.